Presented here are 29 T cell receptor beta chains from one specimen sequenced in a study of T cell responses to AZD1222 COVID-19 vaccine listed by TCRdb under 2021. The library was produced with the immunoSEQ multiplex PCR assay. TCRdb retrieved this table from immuneACCESS and kept in-frame rearrangements only. Not all clones are present; in checked studies, unresolved V genes account for under half, and no reason is known for the remainder. The sample table lists tens of thousands of clones, about 88% of them with a count of one. The top ten constitute over 7.5% of the sample. According to the study, the label for this sample's time point signals: about 28 days (+/-7) after the second vaccine dose. Sequenced material: peripheral blood, taken 28 days after the second AZD1222 dose. These receptors originate from an adult who received the AZD1222 COVID-19 vaccine.

The chain carries TRBV27 and TRBJ2-1; 15 bases line up with TRBD2. After removal of 10 bases from V and 10 bases from J, the junction contained 8 bases not matched to a gene. Germline V gives CDR1 MNHEY, CDR2 SMNVEV (reference sequence). The CDR3 is 14 residues long. Written as DNA, the CDR3 is TGTGCCACCTCAACCGGGACTAGCGGGGGGGAGCAGTTCTTC. Amino acid sequence: CATSTGTSGGEQFF.

This clone has just a few counts. J is TRBJ2-2 and V is TRBV5-1, with 8 bases that match TRBD2. V was pared by 7 bases and J by 0 bases, with 2 bases of the junction left unmatched. CDR3 length equals 14 residues. CDR1 is SGHRS and CDR2 is YFSETQ in the germline V gene. The CDR3 DNA reads TGCGCCAGCGGTAGCGGGACGAACACCGGGGAGCTGTTTTTT. Its protein is CASGSGTNTGELFF.

The genes are TRBV6-5 and TRBJ1-1, with D unclear. Trimming stripped 2 bases from V and 5 bases from J, with 6 bases between. The germline V gene encodes CDR1 MNHEY and CDR2 SVGAGI. The CDR3 length is 12 residues. In nucleotides, the CDR3 is TGTGCCAGCAGTTACGATGGAACTGAAGCTTTCTTT. The encoded protein is CASSYDGTEAFF.

V and J are TRBV24-1 and TRBJ2-3; the D gene is possibly TRBD1 (5 bases). Germline V lookup: CDR1 KGHDR, CDR2 SFDVKD. Trimming shortened V by 5 bases and J by 0 bases, and 11 bases separated the two germline ends. The CDR3 totals 15 residues. The CDR3, as DNA: TGTGCCACCAGTGTAGGGGCCGGTAGCACAGATACGCAGTATTTT. This gives the protein CATSVGAGSTDTQYF.

This chain links TRBV11-2 with TRBJ2-2, with D possibly matching TRBD2 (5 bases). Deletions cut 0 bases from V and 7 bases from J, with 12 bases between. Germline V gives CDR1 SGHAT, CDR2 FQNNGV. The CDR3 spans 15 residues. DNA of the CDR3: TGTGCCAGCAGCTTAGAGTTTAGAGGGTTCGGGGAGCTGTTTTTT. Translating it yields CASSLEFRGFGELFF.

This clone was seen a single time. The chain links TRBV7-2 to TRBJ1-4; perhaps TRBD1 as D (5 bases). CDR1 is SGHTA, CDR2 FQGNSA, per germline. The CDR3 covers 15 residues. Trimming removed 1 base at V and 5 bases at J, with 11 bases between. The CDR3 DNA follows: TGTGCCAGCAGCTTAGACGGGGCTTCGAATGAAAAACTGTTTTTT. It codes for CASSLDGASNEKLFF.

This clone was detected only a few times. The V gene is TRBV5-4, the J gene TRBJ1-6; D unresolved. The CDR3 is 13 residues long. V shed 2 bases and J shed 8 bases, with 8 bases lying between them. Germline-derived CDR1 and CDR2 are SGHNT and YYREEE (reference sequence). The CDR3 region has the DNA TGTGCCAGCAGCTTTGGTCTGGATTCACCCCTCCACTTT. Protein sequence: CASSFGLDSPLHF.

The gene calls are TRBV5-6 and TRBJ2-1; D unresolved. Per the germline V gene, CDR1 is SGHDT and CDR2 is YYEEEE. V was pared by 5 bases and J by 5 bases, with 17 bases between. This CDR3 comprises 15 residues. CDR3: CASSFGWGSNNEQFF. CDR3 DNA sequence: TGTGCCAGCAGTTTCGGATGGGGTTCCAACAATGAGCAGTTCTTC. The variable domain in full, completed from reference TRBV5-6 and TRBJ2-1, reads DAGVTQSPTHLIKTRGQQVTLRCSPKSGHDTVSWYQQALGQGPQFIFQYYEEEERQRGNFPDRFSGHQFPNYSSELNVNALLLGDSALYLCASSFGWGSNNEQFFGPGTRLTVL.

The chain has TRBV5-1 and TRBJ1-3; D gene ambiguous. CDR3 length: 16 amino acids. In germline, CDR1 is SGHRS, CDR2 YFSETQ. Trimming removed 0 bases from V and 1 base from J, with 11 bases in between. DNA for the CDR3: TGCGCCAGCAGCTTGGCGGGTGGGTTGTCTGGAAACACCATATATTTT. This sequence encodes CASSLAGGLSGNTIYF. Based on the CDR3 plus reference TRBV5-1 and TRBJ1-3, the full variable domain is KAGVTQTPRYLIKTRGQQVTLSCSPISGHRSVSWYQQTPGQGLQFLFEYFSETQRNKGNFPGRFSGRQFSNSRSEMNVSTLELGDSALYLCASSLAGGLSGNTIYFGEGSWLTVV.

The chain recombines TRBV20-1 with TRBJ2-7; no clear D. Germline-derived CDR1 and CDR2 are DFQATT and SNEGSKA (reference sequence). The CDR3 runs 10 residues. Trimming removed 3 bases from V and 9 bases from J, with 9 bases in between. CDR3 sequence: CSASVQRQYF. Written as DNA, the CDR3 is TGCAGTGCTAGTGTACAGCGGCAGTACTTC.

The chain recombines TRBV5-6 with TRBJ2-1; tentatively, D is TRBD2 (6 bases). CDR1 SGHDT and CDR2 YYEEEE come from the germline V gene. CDR3 size: 13 residues. V was clipped by 1 base and J by 6 bases, with 8 bases between them. CDR3 region: CASSLYGGNEQFF. In DNA, the CDR3 is TGTGCCAGCAGCTTGTACGGGGGCAATGAGCAGTTCTTC.

The V and J genes are TRBV10-3 and TRBJ2-2, with 15 bases that match TRBD2. Germline CDR1 ENHRY, CDR2 SYGVKD. The CDR3 sequence is 18 residues long. V lost 3 bases to trimming and J lost 4 bases; unmatched junction nucleotides: 6. The CDR3 reads CAISEGTSGGRVTGELFF. Written as DNA, the CDR3 is TGTGCCATCAGTGAAGGGACTAGCGGGGGGCGAGTCACCGGGGAGCTGTTTTTT.

The chain is built from TRBV3-1 (or the pseudogene TRBV3-2) and TRBJ2-7; D is perhaps TRBD1 (6 bases). V was trimmed by 1 base and J by 3 bases, leaving 16 bases between them. CDR1 and CDR2 from the germline V gene are LGHDT and YNNKEL (reference sequence). This CDR3 has 16 residues. The CDR3 DNA reads as TGTGCCAGCAGCCAAGTTAAGGGGACACCAGGCTACGAGCAGTACTTC. Amino acid sequence: CASSQVKGTPGYEQYF.

The genes are TRBV6-1 and TRBJ1-2, with D unresolved. V lost 0 bases to trimming and J lost 4 bases, with 15 bases between them. CDR1 is MNHNS and CDR2 is SASEGT in the germline V gene. The CDR3 extends over 16 amino acids. In nucleotides, the CDR3 is TGTGCCAGCAGTGAAGCGGGTGTCCAGGCCAGCTATGGCTACACCTTC. Translation gives CASSEAGVQASYGYTF.

Only a few counts were recorded for this clone. CDR3 sequence (DNA): TGTGCCAGCAGCCGGTTGGGTAGGACTGAAGCTTTCTTT. This sequence encodes CASSRLGRTEAFF. V usage is TRBV27 and J usage is TRBJ1-1; D not certain. CDR1 and CDR2 (germline): MNHEY, SMNVEV (reference sequence). The CDR3 runs 13 residues. V was shortened by 6 bases and J by 5 bases, with 13 bases between the two germline ends.

The J gene is TRBJ2-5, the V gene TRBV5-1; either TRBD1 or TRBD2 may supply D (5 bases each). The CDR3 has 16 residues. The germline V gene has CDR1 SGHRS and CDR2 YFSETQ. V lost 0 bases and J lost 0, with 12 bases in between. CDR3 region: CASSLAGTRNQETQYF. In DNA form, the CDR3 reads TGCGCCAGCAGCTTGGCCGGGACCCGGAACCAAGAGACCCAGTACTTC.

The chain couples TRBV19 to TRBJ2-3; D might be TRBD2 (6 bases). The CDR3 is made up of 15 amino acids. The germline CDR1 and CDR2 sequences are LNHDA and SQIVND (reference sequence). Trimming shortened V by 9 bases and J by 6 bases, and 22 bases separated the two germline ends. CDR3 sequence (DNA): TGTGCCAGCCCCCCTCCCGGGAGCAACACTGATACGCAGTATTTT. As protein: CASPPPGSNTDTQYF. Together with reference TRBV19 and TRBJ2-3, the CDR3 gives the full variable domain: DGGITQSPKYLFRKEGQNVTLSCEQNLNHDAMYWYRQDPGQGLRLIYYSQIVNDFQKGDIAEGYSVSREKKESFPLTVTSAQKNPTAFYLCASPPPGSNTDTQYFGPGTRLTVL.

J is TRBJ2-7 and V is TRBV6-1, with D unclear. The CDR3 has 11 residues. Trimming took off 3 bases at V and 0 bases at J, with 0 bases between the two ends. Germline lookup yields CDR1 MNHNS and CDR2 SASEGT. The DNA for the CDR3 is TGTGCCAGCAGTGACTCCTACGAGCAGTACTTC. This sequence encodes CASSDSYEQYF.

The rearrangement joins TRBV6-2 or TRBV6-3 to TRBJ2-5; TRBD2 agrees at 8 bases. There are 17 residues in the CDR3. Germline trimming cut 0 bases from V and 1 base from J; bases unmatched to any gene: 7. Germline-derived CDR1 and CDR2 are MNHEY and SVGEGT. DNA of the CDR3: TGTGCCAGCAGTTACTCTGGGAGCGGGAGCCTCCAAGAGACCCAGTACTTC. It codes for CASSYSGSGSLQETQYF.

The chain links TRBV4-2 to TRBJ1-6; a possible D gene is TRBD1 (5 bases). The CDR3 consists of 15 residues. The V gene's germline CDR1 is LGHNA and CDR2 YNFKEQ. V was pared by 0 bases and J by 5 bases, with 8 bases between. The CDR3 sequence is CASSQDGRDNSPLHF. CDR3 DNA sequence: TGTGCCAGCAGCCAAGATGGCAGGGATAATTCACCCCTCCACTTT.

This chain links TRBV3-1 (or the pseudogene TRBV3-2) with TRBJ2-7, with 7 bases matching TRBD1. The V gene end was trimmed by 5 bases and the J gene end by 0 bases; junction bases not matched to a gene: 7. The CDR3 runs 15 residues. Germline assignment: CDR1 LGHDT and CDR2 YNNKEL (reference sequence). CDR3 sequence (DNA): TGTGCCAGCAGCGCGCCGGGGACAGTCTCCTACGAGCAGTACTTC. It translates to CASSAPGTVSYEQYF.

For the CDR3, the DNA is TGTGCCAGCAGCTTGGGCGGACAGGGACGGGGCTACACCTTC. It encodes CASSLGGQGRGYTF. V usage is TRBV5-4 and J usage is TRBJ1-2, with TRBD1 matching over 8 bases. Germline CDR1 SGHNT, CDR2 YYREEE (reference sequence). This CDR3 comprises 14 residues. V shed 0 bases and J 8 bases; nucleotides not matched to a gene: 6. Drawing the rest from reference TRBV5-4 and TRBJ1-2, the complete variable domain is ETGVTQSPTHLIKTRGQQVTLRCSSQSGHNTVSWYQQALGQGPQFIFQYYREEENGRGNFPPRFSGLQFPNYSSELNVNALELDDSALYLCASSLGGQGRGYTFGSGTRLTVV.

The J gene is TRBJ1-3, the V gene TRBV15; D is perhaps TRBD1 (5 bases). CDR3 length: 14 residues. V was clipped by 4 bases and J by 1 base, with 8 bases between them. Germline lookup yields CDR1 LNHNV and CDR2 YYDKDF (reference sequence). The CDR3 DNA is TGTGCCACCAGCATCGGGGGGTCTGGAAACACCATATATTTT. Translating it yields CATSIGGSGNTIYF.

V is TRBV7-8 and J is TRBJ1-2; no reliable D call. This CDR3 has 13 amino acids. Trimming left V 3 bases short and J 6 bases short, with 11 bases between. Germline CDR1 and CDR2: SGHVS and FQNEAQ. CDR3 DNA: TGTGCCAGCAGCTTCAAACAGACCCATGGCTACACCTTC. As protein: CASSFKQTHGYTF.

The chain links TRBV5-4 to TRBJ1-1; D is ambiguous. CDR3 size: 13 residues. The V and J ends lost 4 bases and 6 bases respectively, with 13 bases between them. Germline lookup yields CDR1 SGHNT and CDR2 YYREEE (reference sequence). For the CDR3, the DNA is TGTGCCAGCAGCGCTGCGAGGACGGCTGAAGCTTTCTTT. Translation: CASSAARTAEAFF.

J is TRBJ2-7 and V is TRBV5-1, with a weak D call TRBD2 (6 bases). The germline V and J ends were trimmed by 4 bases and 1 base, with 9 bases remaining between them. This CDR3 spans 13 amino acids. CDR1 SGHRS and CDR2 YFSETQ come from the germline V gene. As DNA, the CDR3 is TGCGCCAGCAGCCTAGCGCAATCCTACGAGCAGTACTTC. The encoded protein is CASSLAQSYEQYF. The full variable domain, in which reference TRBV5-1 and TRBJ2-7 provide the parts outside the CDR3, is KAGVTQTPRYLIKTRGQQVTLSCSPISGHRSVSWYQQTPGQGLQFLFEYFSETQRNKGNFPGRFSGRQFSNSRSEMNVSTLELGDSALYLCASSLAQSYEQYFGPGTRLTVT.

This clone was seen just once. CDR3 region: CASSLALGTEAFF. The CDR3 DNA is TGTGCCAGCAGCCTTGCTTTGGGCACTGAAGCTTTCTTT. The chain employs TRBV7-9 and TRBJ1-1, with D unclear. V lost 5 bases, J lost 4 bases, and 11 bases lay in between. The CDR3 extends over 13 amino acids. CDR1 and CDR2 (germline): SEHNR, FQNEAQ (reference sequence).

V and J are TRBV4-3 and TRBJ1-6; 9 bases line up with TRBD1. Trimming at V came to 1 base and at J to 6 bases, leaving 7 bases not matched to a gene. The CDR3 contains 17 residues. In germline, CDR1 is LGHNA, CDR2 YSLEER. CDR3 in amino acids: CASSQAGTGILNSPLHF. The CDR3 nucleotides are TGCGCCAGCAGCCAAGCGGGGACAGGGATTCTTAATTCACCCCTCCACTTT.

The rearrangement links TRBV4-1 to TRBJ2-6; D remains ambiguous. Germline V gene data show CDR1 as MGHRA and CDR2 as YSYEKL. The CDR3 loop spans 16 amino acids. V gave up 4 bases and J gave up 0 bases, with 10 bases separating them. DNA of the CDR3: TGCGCCAGCAGCCCTGAACAGTTCTCTGGGGCCAACGTCCTGACTTTC. As protein: CASSPEQFSGANVLTF.